This T cell receptor beta chain was sequenced during a study of cytomegalovirus exposure and HLA in healthy donors. With 60 Vbeta and 13 Jbeta primers, the PCR was carried out. Sequencing was performed with immunoSEQ multiplex PCR; in TCRdb, only in-frame clones are kept and a portion is missing. This sample has approximately 160,000 clones, with over 70% found just once. The study, taken as a whole, reports: V segments that were indistinguishable, TRBV6-2 and TRBV6-3 among them, were omitted from analysis.

On this clone: Its cognate antigen is unknown.

The germline V gene has CDR1 SNHLY and CDR2 FYNNEI. V shed 2 bases and J 5 bases; nucleotides not matched to a gene: 11. The length of the CDR3 is 17 residues. The sequencing sample was made of PBMCs. The clonotype originates from a man aged 50-59 years in good health and CMV-seropositive. The V and J genes are TRBV2 and TRBJ2-7; 11 positions match TRBD2. The CDR3, as DNA: TGTGCCAGCAGTGAAAAAGTAGCGGGGGGGCTTAGGAACGAGCAGTACTTC. It is translated as CASSEKVAGGLRNEQYF. Full variable domain (remainder filled in from reference TRBV2 and TRBJ2-7): EPEVTQTPSHQVTQMGQEVILRCVPISNHLYFYWYRQILGQKVEFLVSFYNNEISEKSEIFDDQFSVERPDGSNFTLKIRSTKLEDSAMYFCASSEKVAGGLRNEQYFGPGTRLTVT.